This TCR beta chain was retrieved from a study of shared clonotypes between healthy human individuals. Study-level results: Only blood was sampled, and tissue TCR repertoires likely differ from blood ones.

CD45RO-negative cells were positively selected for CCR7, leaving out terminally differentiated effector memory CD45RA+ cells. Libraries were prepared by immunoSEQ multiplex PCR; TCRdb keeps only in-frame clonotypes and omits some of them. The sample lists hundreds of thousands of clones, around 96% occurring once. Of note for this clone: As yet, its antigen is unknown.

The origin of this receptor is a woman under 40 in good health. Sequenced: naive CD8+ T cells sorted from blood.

The CDR3 DNA follows: TGCGCCAGCAGCCAACCGGACAGGGCAACCTACGGCAATCAGCCCCAGCATTTT. This sequence encodes CASSQPDRATYGNQPQHF. The chain employs TRBV4-1 and TRBJ1-5; 8 bases line up with TRBD1. V shed 2 bases, J shed 2 bases, and the junction held 11 bases outside the gene matches. Germline V gene lookup returns CDR1 MGHRA and CDR2 YSYEKL. CDR3 length: 18 residues.